This T cell receptor (beta chain) was recorded in a study of T cells after yellow fever vaccination. General study points: Boosting was followed by the reappearance of most primary-vaccination clones (roughly 96% CD4, more than 70% CD8).

TCRdb processed the 5' RACE reads anew with MiXCR; each CDR3 protein has one entry. The sample has around 500,000 distinct CDR3 sequences; 20% to 25% are singletons. About this clonotype itself: Antigen: not known.

CDR1 is SGHTS and CDR2 is YDEGEE in the germline V gene. The CDR3 has 15 amino acids. Trimming removed 0 bases from V and 7 bases from J, with 14 bases in between. The chain couples TRBV5-8 to TRBJ1-5, with a possible D match to TRBD1 (5 bases). The TCR sequence derives from a man between 18 and 29 years old who received the YFV17D yellow fever vaccine. The sequencing used PBMCs, collected less than 25 days after the first yellow fever vaccination. The chain's CDR3 is CASSLAAIRGQPQHF. CDR3 nucleotide sequence: TGTGCCAGCAGCTTGGCCGCTATCCGGGGGCAGCCCCAGCATTTT. The complete variable domain, with remaining parts taken from reference TRBV5-8 and TRBJ1-5, reads EAGVTQSPTHLIKTRGQQATLRCSPISGHTSVYWYQQALGLGLQFLLWYDEGEERNRGNFPPRFSGRQFPNYSSELNVNALELEDSALYLCASSLAAIRGQPQHFGDGTRLSIL.